This record looks at one T cell receptor (beta chain) sequence and its context. The antigen is unknown. TCRdb's copy holds only in-frame clones and misses some; the assay was immunoSEQ multiplex PCR. In the table there are some 130,000 clones, over 90% of which are singletons. V shed 2 bases and J shed 8 bases, with 15 bases lying between them. The CDR3 is 14 amino acids. Germline assignment: CDR1 MNHEY and CDR2 SVGAGI. The data derive from a study of T cell responses to AZD1222 COVID-19 vaccine. Study-level findings and limits: Seropositive status at baseline applied to only 5 to 7 AZD1222 recipients. Spike-specific TCRs gained breadth and depth after people received two AZD1222 doses. Mostly white British, mostly female donors; authors suggested clonal diversity may be underestimated. The reported proportion of spike-specific TCRs targeting unmutated variant regions was nearly half.

This receptor was taken from an adult in good health. The chain joins TRBV6-5 to TRBJ1-2; no clear D. The sequenced sample was peripheral blood, obtained on day 0 of AZD1222 vaccination. The CDR3, as DNA: TGTGCCAGCAGTTACCTCACCCGGGCGGAAGGCTACACCTTC. Translated, it gives CASSYLTRAEGYTF.